Shown below are 19 T cell receptor beta chains from a single sample sequenced in a study of blood T cell repertoires in COVID-19. Some clones are missing from TCRdb's copy, which holds only in-frame ones; the method was immunoSEQ multiplex PCR. The data hold 200,000 to 300,000 clones, with around nine tenths observed a single time. The material sequenced was peripheral blood. The receptors were gathered from an older woman with COVID-19, enrolled during active disease.

The rearrangement links TRBV15 to TRBJ2-1; 9 nucleotides align to TRBD2. There are 15 residues in the CDR3. V dropped 5 bases and J dropped 0; count of bases not matched to a gene: 2. Looked up from germline, CDR1 is LNHNV and CDR2 is YYDKDF (reference sequence). DNA for the CDR3: TGTGCCACCAGCGTTAGCGGGAGCTCCTACAATGAGCAGTTCTTC. Encoded protein: CATSVSGSSYNEQFF.

Only one count was recorded for this clone. This chain joins TRBV18 and TRBJ2-5; 8 bases map to TRBD2. J was trimmed by 1 base and V by 5 bases; bases with no gene match: 6. This CDR3 has 15 amino acids. From germline, CDR1 is KGHSH and CDR2 LQKENI. The DNA of the CDR3 is TGTGCCAGCTCAATAAGACTAGCGCCCCAAGAGACCCAGTACTTC. Its translation is CASSIRLAPQETQYF.

The chain joins TRBV4-2 to TRBJ2-3; 14 positions match TRBD2. The V gene's germline CDR1 is LGHNA and CDR2 YNFKEQ. CDR3 length equals 19 residues. V lost 0 bases, J lost 4 bases, and 9 bases stayed unmatched. DNA for the CDR3: TGTGCCAGCAGCCAAGATGGACTAGCGGGAGGCAGTGCGTCAGATACGCAGTATTTT. It encodes CASSQDGLAGGSASDTQYF.

The J gene is TRBJ1-1, the V gene TRBV7-8, with TRBD1 as a possible D gene (6 bases). The CDR3 totals 14 residues. Germline values: CDR1 SGHVS, CDR2 FQNEAQ. V was pared by 1 base and J by 1 base, with 7 bases between. The CDR3 is CASSLDRANTEAFF. The CDR3 DNA sequence: TGTGCCAGCAGCTTAGACAGGGCGAACACTGAAGCTTTCTTT.

This clone was seen just once. V gene TRBV11-2 combines with J gene TRBJ2-1, with D possibly matching TRBD2 (5 bases). This CDR3 has 12 residues. Trimming pared 4 bases from V and 7 bases from J, leaving 8 bases between. The germline CDR1 and CDR2 sequences are SGHAT and FQNNGV. The CDR3 loop is CASSSEGNEQFF. For the CDR3, the DNA is TGTGCCAGCAGCTCCGAGGGTAATGAGCAGTTCTTC.

This chain joins TRBV24-1 and TRBJ1-2; the D gene is possibly TRBD1 (6 bases). Germline V gene data show CDR1 as KGHDR and CDR2 as SFDVKD. Trimming removed 0 bases at V and 4 bases at J, with 14 bases between. The CDR3 covers 16 residues. As DNA, the CDR3 is TGTGCCACCAGTGATTTGCTTTTGGGGGCGGGCTATGGCTACACCTTC. Its protein is CATSDLLLGAGYGYTF.

The chain combines TRBV30 with TRBJ1-2; D perhaps matches TRBD1 (6 bases). V dropped 4 bases and J dropped 4 bases, with 13 bases sitting between them. Germline V gene data show CDR1 as GTSNPN and CDR2 as SVGIG (reference sequence). The CDR3 consists of 13 residues. For the CDR3, the DNA is TGTGCCTGGACCAGCGGACAGCTCTATGGCTACACCTTC. Translation gives CAWTSGQLYGYTF.

The rearrangement joins TRBV5-1 to TRBJ2-2; D possibly corresponds to TRBD1 (6 bases). CDR1 is SGHRS and CDR2 is YFSETQ in the germline V gene. The V gene lost 4 bases and the J gene lost 2 bases, with 18 bases spanning the gap. This CDR3 spans 17 amino acids. CDR3 loop: CASSISGQIRNTGELFF. As DNA, the CDR3 is TGCGCCAGCAGCATCAGCGGACAGATCCGAAACACCGGGGAGCTGTTTTTT.

This chain connects TRBV7-9 to TRBJ1-2, with 9 bases identical to TRBD1. Germline V CDR1 and CDR2: SEHNR, FQNEAQ (reference sequence). The CDR3 spans 15 residues. After removal of 5 bases from V and 6 bases from J, the junction contained 10 bases not matched to a gene. The CDR3: CASSPWTGANDGYTF. The DNA for the CDR3 is TGTGCCAGCAGCCCCTGGACAGGGGCGAACGATGGCTACACCTTC.

The sample holds one count of this clone. Other DNA variants within this sample encode the same CDR3. The chain recombines TRBV6-2 or TRBV6-3 with TRBJ2-7, with D maybe TRBD2 (5 bases). CDR1 and CDR2 from the germline V gene are MNHEY and SVGEGT. The CDR3 is 13 residues long. Trimming shortened V by 6 bases and J by 0 bases, and 9 bases separated the two germline ends. CDR3 bases: TGTGCCAGCAGCCGAGGGAGCTCCTACGAGCAGTACTTC. It is translated as CASSRGSSYEQYF.

This clone was found once. CDR3 amino acids: CASSVEDRGIYGYTF. The CDR3 nucleotides are TGTGCCAGCAGCGTAGAGGACAGGGGCATCTATGGCTACACCTTC. The gene calls are TRBV9 and TRBJ1-2, with TRBD1 identical over 9 bases. The CDR3 is 15 amino acids. The ends lost 0 bases at V and 4 bases at J; junction bases unmatched: 4. Germline assignment: CDR1 SGDLS and CDR2 YYNGEE.

The gene calls are TRBV19 and TRBJ2-2; 7 bases line up with TRBD1. In germline, CDR1 is LNHDA, CDR2 SQIVND (reference sequence). Germline trimming cut 6 bases from V and 6 bases from J; bases unmatched to any gene: 7. The CDR3 spans 14 residues. CDR3 residues: CASRNRGAAGELFF. The CDR3 DNA reads as TGTGCCAGTAGAAACAGGGGAGCGGCCGGGGAGCTGTTTTTT.

The chain links TRBV28 to TRBJ1-2; TRBD1 aligns across 9 bases. Trimming took 5 bases from V and 3 from J; bases not matched to a gene: 4. This CDR3 region has 14 residues. Germline-derived CDR1 and CDR2 are MDHEN and SYDVKM. This CDR3 reads CASSTGTGHYGYTF. The CDR3 nucleotides are TGTGCCAGCAGTACCGGGACAGGGCACTATGGCTACACCTTC.

The V gene is TRBV3-1 (or the pseudogene TRBV3-2), the J gene TRBJ1-5, with no clear D. The CDR3 consists of 14 residues. From germline, CDR1 is LGHDT and CDR2 YNNKEL (reference sequence). With 5 bases removed from V and 4 bases from J, the gap between germline ends came to 12 bases. CDR3 residues: CASSDTGGNQPQHF. CDR3 DNA: TGTGCCAGCAGCGACACTGGAGGAAATCAGCCCCAGCATTTT.

CDR3 DNA: TGTGCCAGCAGCCGCCGGGGACAGGGGTACAATGAGCAGTTCTTC. Its protein is CASSRRGQGYNEQFF. The chain recombines TRBV11-3 with TRBJ2-1; TRBD1 matches 10 bases. The V segment lost 5 bases and the J segment 4 bases; nucleotides outside the gene matches: 5. The CDR3 is 15 amino acids. The germline gives CDR1 SGHNT, CDR2 YENEEA.

The V gene is TRBV6-2 or TRBV6-3, the J gene TRBJ2-7, with D possibly being TRBD2 (5 bases). Germline loops: CDR1 MNHEY, CDR2 SVGEGT. The CDR3 loop spans 14 amino acids. Between the trimmed V and J ends, which lost 4 bases and 0 bases, there was a span of 10 bases. The CDR3 nucleotides are TGTGCCAGCAGTTCTGCGGGCTTCTCCTACGAGCAGTACTTC. Translation gives CASSSAGFSYEQYF.

The V call is TRBV19, the J call TRBJ2-3, with TRBD2 as a possible D gene (6 bases). The CDR3 extends over 15 amino acids. Trimming stripped 3 bases from V and 4 bases from J, with 14 bases between. Germline V lookup: CDR1 LNHDA, CDR2 SQIVND (reference sequence). The CDR3 loop reads CASSIGRRESDTQYF. Written as DNA, the CDR3 is TGTGCCAGTAGTATCGGGAGAAGGGAGTCAGATACGCAGTATTTT.

V usage is TRBV6-5 and J usage is TRBJ1-2; possibly TRBD1 for D (6 bases). CDR1 and CDR2 from the germline V gene are MNHEY and SVGAGI. Trimming pared 4 bases from V and 7 bases from J, leaving 19 bases between. The CDR3 runs 15 residues. CDR3 bases: TGTGCCAGCAGTTTTGGGGCAGGGCGCAGGGGTGGCTACACCTTC. The encoded protein is CASSFGAGRRGGYTF.

This clone was counted a few times. The chain recombines TRBV4-1 with TRBJ2-2; a possible D gene is TRBD2 (6 bases). V lost 0 bases, J lost 1 base, and 9 bases lay in between. Germline V gene lookup returns CDR1 MGHRA and CDR2 YSYEKL. The CDR3 sequence is 16 residues long. The chain's CDR3 is CASSQDPGRNTGELFF. The CDR3 DNA sequence: TGCGCCAGCAGCCAAGATCCCGGGAGGAACACCGGGGAGCTGTTTTTT.